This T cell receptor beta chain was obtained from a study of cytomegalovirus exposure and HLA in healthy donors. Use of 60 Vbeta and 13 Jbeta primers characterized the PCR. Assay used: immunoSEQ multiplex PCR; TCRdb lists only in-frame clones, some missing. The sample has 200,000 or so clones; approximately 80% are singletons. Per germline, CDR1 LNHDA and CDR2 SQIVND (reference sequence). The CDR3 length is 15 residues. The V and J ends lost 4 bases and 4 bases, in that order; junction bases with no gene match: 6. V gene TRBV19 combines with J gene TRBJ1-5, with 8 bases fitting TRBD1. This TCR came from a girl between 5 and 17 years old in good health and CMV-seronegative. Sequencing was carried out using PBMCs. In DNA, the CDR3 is TGTGCCAGTAGTAGCGGGACAGGTCTTAATCAGCCCCAGCATTTT. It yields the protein CASSSGTGLNQPQHF.